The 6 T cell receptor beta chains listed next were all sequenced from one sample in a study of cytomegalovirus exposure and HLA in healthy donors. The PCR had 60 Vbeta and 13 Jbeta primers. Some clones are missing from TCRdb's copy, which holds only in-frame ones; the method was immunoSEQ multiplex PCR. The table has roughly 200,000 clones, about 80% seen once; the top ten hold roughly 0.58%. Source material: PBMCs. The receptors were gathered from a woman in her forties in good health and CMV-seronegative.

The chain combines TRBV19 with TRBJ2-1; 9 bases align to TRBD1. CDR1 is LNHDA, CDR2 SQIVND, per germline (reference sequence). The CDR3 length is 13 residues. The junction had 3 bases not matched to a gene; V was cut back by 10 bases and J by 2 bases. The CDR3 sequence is CATRQGAYNEQFF. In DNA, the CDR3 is TGTGCCACCAGACAGGGGGCCTACAATGAGCAGTTCTTC.

This CDR3 reads CASRRTGGAEQYF. In nucleotides, the CDR3 is TGTGCCAGCAGAAGGACAGGGGGCGCCGAGCAGTACTTC. This chain connects TRBV27 to TRBJ2-7; 11 bases are a match to TRBD1. V gave up 6 bases and J gave up 6 bases; unmatched junction bases: 4. The CDR3 runs 13 residues. Germline CDR1 reads MNHEY; CDR2 reads SMNVEV (reference sequence).

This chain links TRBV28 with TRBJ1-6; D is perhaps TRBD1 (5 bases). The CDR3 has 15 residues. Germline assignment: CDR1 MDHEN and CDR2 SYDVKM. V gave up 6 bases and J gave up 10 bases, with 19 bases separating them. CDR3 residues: CASSPPMGGGSPLHF. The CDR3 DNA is TGTGCCAGCAGCCCCCCCATGGGGGGAGGATCACCCCTCCACTTT. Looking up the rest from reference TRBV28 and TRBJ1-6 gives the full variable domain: DVKVTQSSRYLVKRTGEKVFLECVQDMDHENMFWYRQDPGLGLRLIYFSYDVKMKEKGDIPEGYSVSREKKERFSLILESASTNQTSMYLCASSPPMGGGSPLHFGNGTRLTVT.

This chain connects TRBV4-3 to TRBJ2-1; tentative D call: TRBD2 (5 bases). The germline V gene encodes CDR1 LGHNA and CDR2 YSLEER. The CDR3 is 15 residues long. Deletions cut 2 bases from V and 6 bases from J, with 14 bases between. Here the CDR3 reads CASSQSGRGANEQFF. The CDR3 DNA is TGCGCCAGCAGCCAATCCGGTCGGGGAGCCAATGAGCAGTTCTTC.

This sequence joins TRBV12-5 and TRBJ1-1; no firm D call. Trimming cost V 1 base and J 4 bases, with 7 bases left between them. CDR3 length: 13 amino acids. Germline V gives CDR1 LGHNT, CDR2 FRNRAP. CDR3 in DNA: TGTGCTAGTGGTTTGGAAACAGCCACTGAAGCTTTCTTT. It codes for CASGLETATEAFF.

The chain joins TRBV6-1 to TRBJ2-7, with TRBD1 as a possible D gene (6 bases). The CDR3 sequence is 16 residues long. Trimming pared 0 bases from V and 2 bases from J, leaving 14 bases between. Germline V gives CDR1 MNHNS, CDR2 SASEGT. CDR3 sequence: CASSEADSFVAYEQYF. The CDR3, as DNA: TGTGCCAGCAGTGAAGCGGACAGTTTTGTGGCCTACGAGCAGTACTTC.